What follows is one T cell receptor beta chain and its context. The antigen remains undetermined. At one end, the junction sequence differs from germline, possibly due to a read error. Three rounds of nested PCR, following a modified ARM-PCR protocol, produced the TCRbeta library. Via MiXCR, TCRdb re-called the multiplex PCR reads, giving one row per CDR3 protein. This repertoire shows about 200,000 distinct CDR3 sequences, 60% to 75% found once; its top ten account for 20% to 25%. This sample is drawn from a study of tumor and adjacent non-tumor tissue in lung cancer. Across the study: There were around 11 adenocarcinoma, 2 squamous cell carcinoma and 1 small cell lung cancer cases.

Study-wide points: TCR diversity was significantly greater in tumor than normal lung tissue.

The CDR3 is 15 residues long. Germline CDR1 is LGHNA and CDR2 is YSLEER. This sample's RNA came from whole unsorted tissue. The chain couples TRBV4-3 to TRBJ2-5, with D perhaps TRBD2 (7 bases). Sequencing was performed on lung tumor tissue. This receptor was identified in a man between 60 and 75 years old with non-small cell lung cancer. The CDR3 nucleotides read TGCGCCAGCAACTTCGGAAGGGGGAGGGAAGAGACCCTGTACTTC. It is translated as CASNFGRGREETLYF.